Each of the 13 T cell receptor beta chains below was sequenced from the same sample in a study of brain T cells in children with intractable seizures. The protocol was immunoSEQ multiplex PCR, while the TCRdb copy is restricted to in-frame clones and leaves out a portion. The sample holds 340,000 or so clones, over 85% seen once. Time point specified: blood from clinic visit 5 months post-surgery; TSC patient then seizure free. The starting material was peripheral blood, obtained 4 to 5 months after surgery. All receptors come from a boy younger than two with tuberous sclerosis and intractable seizures.

The V call is TRBV14, the J call TRBJ1-2; possibly TRBD1 for D (6 bases). CDR3 length equals 14 residues. V was clipped by 1 base and J by 4 bases, with 10 bases between them. From germline, CDR1 is SGHDN and CDR2 FVKESK. The CDR3 DNA reads TGTGCCAGCAGCCAAGTACAGGGTGCCTATGGCTACACCTTC. Its translation is CASSQVQGAYGYTF. Complete variable domain (other parts from reference TRBV14 and TRBJ1-2): EAGVTQFPSHSVIEKGQTVTLRCDPISGHDNLYWYRRVMGKEIKFLLHFVKESKQDESGMPNNRFLAERTGGTYSTLKVQPAELEDSGVYFCASSQVQGAYGYTFGSGTRLTVV.

The genes are TRBV14 and TRBJ2-5, with no clear D. This CDR3 has 16 residues. Germline loops: CDR1 SGHDN, CDR2 FVKESK. The V and J ends lost 0 bases and 0 bases respectively, with 11 bases between them. The CDR3 DNA reads as TGTGCCAGCAGCCAAGATATTGGCAGATACCAAGAGACCCAGTACTTC. Translating gives CASSQDIGRYQETQYF.

J is TRBJ2-1 and V is TRBV20-1; D not certain. This CDR3 is built from 10 residues. Per the germline V gene, CDR1 is DFQATT and CDR2 is SNEGSKA (reference sequence). Trimming took off 4 bases at V and 8 bases at J, with 6 bases between the two ends. CDR3 bases: TGCAGTGCTAAAAGGGATGAGCAGTTCTTC. Protein product: CSAKRDEQFF.

V gene TRBV7-3 combines with J gene TRBJ2-3; 13 bases are shared with TRBD2. Per the germline V gene, CDR1 is SGHTA and CDR2 is FQGTGA. This CDR3 has 20 amino acids. With V trimmed by 4 bases and J by 1 base, 14 bases remained unmatched. The CDR3 here is CASSSPEVLAGGHGTDTQYF. The CDR3, as DNA: TGTGCCAGCAGCTCCCCTGAGGTACTAGCGGGGGGGCATGGCACAGATACGCAGTATTTT.

The rearrangement joins TRBV19 to TRBJ2-2; a weak D match, TRBD1 (6 bases). The CDR3 loop spans 15 amino acids. V lost 10 bases and J 4 bases, leaving 19 bases between the germline ends. Germline lookup yields CDR1 LNHDA and CDR2 SQIVND (reference sequence). The CDR3 DNA is TGTGCCACTAAGCATAGGACAGCAGTCACCGGGGAGCTGTTTTTT. Its translation is CATKHRTAVTGELFF.

This clone was observed a few times. V usage is TRBV2 and J usage is TRBJ1-2; possible D gene TRBD1, 6 bases. This CDR3 has 14 amino acids. CDR1 is SNHLY, CDR2 FYNNEI, per germline. V lost 5 bases and J 4 bases, leaving 14 bases between the germline ends. CDR3 residues: CASSQGRGSYGYTF. The DNA for the CDR3 is TGTGCCAGCAGTCAGGGGAGGGGCTCCTATGGCTACACCTTC. The variable domain in full, with the rest retrieved from reference TRBV2 and TRBJ1-2, is EPEVTQTPSHQVTQMGQEVILRCVPISNHLYFYWYRQILGQKVEFLVSFYNNEISEKSEIFDDQFSVERPDGSNFTLKIRSTKLEDSAMYFCASSQGRGSYGYTFGSGTRLTVV.

The genes are TRBV28 and TRBJ1-4; D may be TRBD1 (5 bases). Trimming removed 7 bases at V and 5 bases at J, with 14 bases between. In germline, CDR1 is MDHEN, CDR2 SYDVKM. The CDR3 has 14 amino acids. CDR3 coding DNA: TGTGCCAGCATAACCGGGGGGGTAAATGAAAAACTGTTTTTT. Translation: CASITGGVNEKLFF.

The chain is built from TRBV6-5 and TRBJ2-7; TRBD1 might be the D (6 bases). Germline CDR1 MNHEY, CDR2 SVGAGI. The V end lost 0 bases, the J end lost 12 bases, and 18 bases lay between the germline ends. This CDR3 spans 14 amino acids. The CDR3 spells CASSYSKGSDRRYF. The CDR3 DNA follows: TGTGCCAGCAGTTACTCGAAAGGATCGGACAGACGGTACTTC.

The rearrangement uses TRBV19 and TRBJ1-1; TRBD1 aligns across 7 bases. The germline V gene has CDR1 LNHDA and CDR2 SQIVND (reference sequence). This CDR3 is 14 amino acids long. Germline trimming cut 4 bases from V and 7 bases from J; bases unmatched to any gene: 9. The CDR3 region is CASSNLDRDFEAFF. DNA of the CDR3: TGTGCCAGTAGTAATCTTGACAGGGACTTTGAAGCTTTCTTT.

This clone has more than one count but fewer than ten. V gene TRBV28 combines with J gene TRBJ1-1; D unresolved. This CDR3 has 11 residues. Looked up from germline, CDR1 is MDHEN and CDR2 is SYDVKM. The V gene lost 6 bases and the J gene lost 8 bases, with 10 bases spanning the gap. CDR3 protein: CASSLTLEAFF. The CDR3 DNA sequence: TGTGCCAGCAGCCTGACCCTAGAAGCTTTCTTT.

J is TRBJ1-1 and V is TRBV30; tentative D call: TRBD1 (6 bases). There are 13 residues in the CDR3. Germline V gene lookup returns CDR1 GTSNPN and CDR2 SVGIG (reference sequence). The V end was cut by 5 bases, the J end by 1 base, with 11 bases between. The CDR3 DNA reads TGTGCCTGGGAACCGGGACAGAACACTGAAGCTTTCTTT. Translated: CAWEPGQNTEAFF.

The CDR3 DNA reads TGTGCCAGCAGCTTAGCGGGGGCCTCCTACGAGCAGTACTTC. Its protein product is CASSLAGASYEQYF. The V call is TRBV11-2, the J call TRBJ2-7; the D call may be TRBD1 or TRBD2 (6 bases each). The CDR3 consists of 14 residues. The germline V gene encodes CDR1 SGHAT and CDR2 FQNNGV. The V and J ends lost 1 base and 0 bases respectively, with 7 bases between them.

This sequence joins TRBV30 and TRBJ2-3; D perhaps matches TRBD2 (6 bases). The CDR3 runs to 13 residues. Germline V lookup: CDR1 GTSNPN, CDR2 SVGIG (reference sequence). V was clipped by 0 bases and J by 5 bases, with 9 bases between them. CDR3 in amino acids: CAWSVRREDTQYF. Written as DNA, the CDR3 is TGTGCCTGGAGTGTACGGAGGGAAGATACGCAGTATTTT. Complete variable domain (other parts from reference TRBV30 and TRBJ2-3): SQTIHQWPATLVQPVGSPLSLECTVEGTSNPNLYWYRQAAGRGLQLLFYSVGIGQISSEVPQNLSASRPQDRQFILSSKKLLLSDSGFYLCAWSVRREDTQYFGPGTRLTVL.